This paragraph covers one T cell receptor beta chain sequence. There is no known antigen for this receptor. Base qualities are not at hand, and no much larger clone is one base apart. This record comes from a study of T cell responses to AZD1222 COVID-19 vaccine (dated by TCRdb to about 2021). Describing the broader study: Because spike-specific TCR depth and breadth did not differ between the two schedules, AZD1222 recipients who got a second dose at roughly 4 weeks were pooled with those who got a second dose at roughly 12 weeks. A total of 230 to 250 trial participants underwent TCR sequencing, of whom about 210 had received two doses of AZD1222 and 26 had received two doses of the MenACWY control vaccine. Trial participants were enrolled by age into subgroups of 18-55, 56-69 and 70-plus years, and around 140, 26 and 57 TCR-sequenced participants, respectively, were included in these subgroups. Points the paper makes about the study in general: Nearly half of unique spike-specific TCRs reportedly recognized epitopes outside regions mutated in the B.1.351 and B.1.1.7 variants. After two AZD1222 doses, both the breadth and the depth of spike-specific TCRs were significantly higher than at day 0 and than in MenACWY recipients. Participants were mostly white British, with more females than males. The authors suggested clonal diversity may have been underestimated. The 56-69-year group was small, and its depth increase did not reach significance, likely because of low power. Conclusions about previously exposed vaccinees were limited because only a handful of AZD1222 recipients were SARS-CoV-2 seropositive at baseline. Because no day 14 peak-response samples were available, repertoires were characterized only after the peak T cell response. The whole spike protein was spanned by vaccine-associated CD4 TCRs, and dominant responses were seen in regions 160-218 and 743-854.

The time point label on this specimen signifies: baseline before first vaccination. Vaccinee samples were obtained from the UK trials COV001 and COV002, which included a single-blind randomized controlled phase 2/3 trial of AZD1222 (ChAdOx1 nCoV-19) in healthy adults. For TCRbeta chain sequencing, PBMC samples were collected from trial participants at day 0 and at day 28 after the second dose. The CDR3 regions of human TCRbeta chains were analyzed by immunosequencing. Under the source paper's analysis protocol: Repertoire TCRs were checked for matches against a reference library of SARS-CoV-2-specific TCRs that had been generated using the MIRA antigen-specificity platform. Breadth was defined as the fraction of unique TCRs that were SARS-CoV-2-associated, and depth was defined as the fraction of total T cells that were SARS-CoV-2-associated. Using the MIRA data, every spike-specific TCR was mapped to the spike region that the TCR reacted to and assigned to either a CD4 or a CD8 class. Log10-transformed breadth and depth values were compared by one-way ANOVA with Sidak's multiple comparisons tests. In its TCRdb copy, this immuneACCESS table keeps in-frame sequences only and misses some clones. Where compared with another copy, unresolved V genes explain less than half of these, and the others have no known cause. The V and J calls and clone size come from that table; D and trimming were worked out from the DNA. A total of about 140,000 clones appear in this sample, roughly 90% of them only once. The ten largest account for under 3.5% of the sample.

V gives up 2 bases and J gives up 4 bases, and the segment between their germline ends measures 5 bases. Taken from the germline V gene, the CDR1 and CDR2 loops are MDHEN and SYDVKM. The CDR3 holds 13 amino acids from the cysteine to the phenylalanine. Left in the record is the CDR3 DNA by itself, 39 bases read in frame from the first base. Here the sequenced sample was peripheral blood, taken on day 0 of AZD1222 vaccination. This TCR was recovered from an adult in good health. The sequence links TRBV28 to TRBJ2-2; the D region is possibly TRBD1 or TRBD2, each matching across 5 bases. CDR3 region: CASSLGGTGELFF. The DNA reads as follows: TGTGCCAGCAGTTTAGGGGGCACCGGGGAGCTGTTTTTT. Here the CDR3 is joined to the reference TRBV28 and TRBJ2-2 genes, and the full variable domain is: DVKVTQSSRYLVKRTGEKVFLECVQDMDHENMFWYRQDPGLGLRLIYFSYDVKMKEKGDIPEGYSVSREKKERFSLILESASTNQTSMYLCASSLGGTGELFFGEGSRLTVL.